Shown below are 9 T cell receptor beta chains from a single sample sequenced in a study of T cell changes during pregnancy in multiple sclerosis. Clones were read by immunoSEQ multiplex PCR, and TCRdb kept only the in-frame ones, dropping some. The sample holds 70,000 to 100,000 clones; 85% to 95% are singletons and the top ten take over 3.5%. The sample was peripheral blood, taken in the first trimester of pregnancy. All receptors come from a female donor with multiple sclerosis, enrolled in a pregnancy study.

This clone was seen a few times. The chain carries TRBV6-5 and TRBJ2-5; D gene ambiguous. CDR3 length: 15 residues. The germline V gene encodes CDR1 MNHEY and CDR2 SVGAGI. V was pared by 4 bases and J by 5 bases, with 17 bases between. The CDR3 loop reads CASSFSPASGETQYF. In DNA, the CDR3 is TGTGCCAGCAGTTTCTCGCCGGCGTCCGGGGAGACCCAGTACTTC.

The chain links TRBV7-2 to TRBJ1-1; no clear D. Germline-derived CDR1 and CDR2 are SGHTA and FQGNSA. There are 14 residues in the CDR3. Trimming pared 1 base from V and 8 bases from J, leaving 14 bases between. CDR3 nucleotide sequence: TGTGCCAGCAGCTTAGGCGTCGGAGCGTCCGAAGCTTTCTTT. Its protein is CASSLGVGASEAFF.

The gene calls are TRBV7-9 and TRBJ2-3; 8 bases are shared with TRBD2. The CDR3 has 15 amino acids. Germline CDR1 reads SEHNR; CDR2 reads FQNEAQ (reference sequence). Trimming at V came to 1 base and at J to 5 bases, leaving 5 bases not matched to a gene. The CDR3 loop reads CASSLGLAGGDTQYF. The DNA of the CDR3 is TGTGCCAGCAGCTTAGGCTTGGCGGGGGGAGATACGCAGTATTTT.

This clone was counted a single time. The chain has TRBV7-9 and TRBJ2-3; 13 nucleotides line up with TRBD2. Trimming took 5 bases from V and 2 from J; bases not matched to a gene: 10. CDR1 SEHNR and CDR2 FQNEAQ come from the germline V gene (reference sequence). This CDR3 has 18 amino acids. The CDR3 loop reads CASSGATSGGDFTDTQYF. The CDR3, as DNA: TGTGCCAGCAGCGGGGCAACTAGCGGGGGGGACTTCACAGATACGCAGTATTTT. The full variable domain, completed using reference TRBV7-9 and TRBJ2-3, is DTGVSQNPRHKITKRGQNVTFRCDPISEHNRLYWYRQTLGQGPEFLTYFQNEAQLEKSRLLSDRFSAERPKGSFSTLEIQRTEQGDSAMYLCASSGATSGGDFTDTQYFGPGTRLTVL.

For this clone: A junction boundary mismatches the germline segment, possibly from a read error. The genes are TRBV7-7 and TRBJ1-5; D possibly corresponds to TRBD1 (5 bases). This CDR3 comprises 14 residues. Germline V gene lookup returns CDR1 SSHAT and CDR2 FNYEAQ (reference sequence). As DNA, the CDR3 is TGTGCTAGCAGCTTAGACAGAACGAATCAGCCCCAGCATTTT. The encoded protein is CASSLDRTNQPQHF.

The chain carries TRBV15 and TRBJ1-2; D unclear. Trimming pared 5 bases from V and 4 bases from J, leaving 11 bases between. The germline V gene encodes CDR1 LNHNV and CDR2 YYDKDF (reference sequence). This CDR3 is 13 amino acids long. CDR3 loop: CATSDEEGYGYTF. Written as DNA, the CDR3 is TGTGCCACCAGCGACGAGGAGGGCTATGGCTACACCTTC.

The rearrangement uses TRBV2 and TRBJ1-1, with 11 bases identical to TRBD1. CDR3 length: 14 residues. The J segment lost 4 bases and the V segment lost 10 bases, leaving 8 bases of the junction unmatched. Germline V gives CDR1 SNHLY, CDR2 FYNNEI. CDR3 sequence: CANSWDRGTTEAFF. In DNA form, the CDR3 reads TGTGCCAACTCATGGGACAGGGGGACCACTGAAGCTTTCTTT.

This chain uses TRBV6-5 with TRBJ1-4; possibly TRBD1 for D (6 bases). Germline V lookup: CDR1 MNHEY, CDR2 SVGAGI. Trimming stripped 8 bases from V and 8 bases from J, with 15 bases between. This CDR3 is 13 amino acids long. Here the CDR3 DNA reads TGTGCCAGCTTCCCAGGGGTTGGGGAAAAACTGTTTTTT. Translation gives CASFPGVGEKLFF.

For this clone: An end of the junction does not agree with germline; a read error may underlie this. The CDR3 nucleotides read TGTGCTAGCAGCTCAGGACAGGGAGGGCCCCAAGAGACCCAGTACTTC. This gives the protein CASSSGQGGPQETQYF. V and J are TRBV7-7 and TRBJ2-5; tentatively, D is TRBD1 (8 bases). CDR3 length: 16 amino acids. CDR1 is SSHAT, CDR2 FNYEAQ, per germline (reference sequence).